The sequence of this T cell receptor beta chain was determined in a study of CD8+ T cells in alopecia areata listed by TCRdb under 2018. The study in broad terms: Treated patients were enrolled in an open-label pilot trial of oral tofacitinib at 5 to 10 mg twice daily for moderate-to-severe alopecia areata. Tofacitinib was administered for 6 to 18 months, and 6 months of follow-up off drug were then conducted to assess delayed response and recurrence. The SALT score, which quantifies the percentage of affected scalp surface area, was used to measure disease severity in treated patients. In both human patients and the C3H/HeJ mouse model, the study applied high-throughput TCRbeta sequencing to look at T cell clonal expansion in alopecia areata. In humans, TCRbeta sequencing was performed on scalp tissue and on sorted CD4+ and CD8+ peripheral blood T cells from healthy controls and from patients with patchy or totalis/universalis alopecia areata. Biopsies were taken from tofacitinib-treated patients at baseline and again at 4 and 24 weeks into treatment, and several of those patients also had a later scalp biopsy. Scalp clonality was compared among normal scalp (n=4), patchy alopecia areata scalp (n=8), and alopecia totalis/universalis scalp (n=8). RNA was obtained with the PAXgene miRNA kit for fixed scalp, the miRNeasy kit for PBMCs, and the RNeasy kit for mouse skin. Amplification of TCRbeta CDR3 regions was done by immunoSEQ multiplex PCR using 35 Vbeta forward primers and 13 Jbeta reverse primers. Summary of the overall study and its limitations: Resident alphabeta T cells in normal human skin are also sequenced, complicating scalp TCR repertoire analysis, unlike mouse skin dominated by gammadelta T cells. Many expanded lesional clones persisted in scalp and blood during tofacitinib treatment, which may partly explain relapse after stopping treatment. Scalp clonality and the number of expanded CD8+ clones among the top 100 scalp clones were significantly decreased by tofacitinib. Because the treated cohort was small and included a single nonresponder, larger studies are needed to assess links between baseline CD8+ expansion and response. Higher clonality and more expanded CD8+ clones were observed in lesional scalp than in normal scalp, particularly in alopecia totalis/universalis, a finding suggestive of antigenic drive. Shared TCR sequences between patients were less evident than in mice, which may be partly attributable to HLA diversity in the patient population.

Libraries were prepared through the immunoSEQ multiplex PCR assay. RNA was extracted from all samples and reverse transcribed into cDNA, which served as template for TCR sequencing. SuperScript III was used for first-strand cDNA synthesis, primed with a 2:1 mix of oligo-dT and random hexamers. Amplification bias was assessed with a synthetic immune receptor repertoire, and residual bias was removed computationally. Concerning the study's data processing: Raw reads were preprocessed to remove errors, and CDR3 was defined by IMGT conventions from the conserved cysteine to phenylalanine. To get clonality, Shannon entropy was normalized by log2 of the number of productive unique TCRs and the result was subtracted from 1. Whether each scalp clone was CD4 or CD8 was inferred by checking scalp TCRbeta sequences against the CD4 and CD8 repertoires from sorted blood. Not all clones reach the TCRdb copy of this immuneACCESS table, which keeps in-frame sequences only. Checked studies attribute under half of the gap to unresolved V genes and leave the rest unexplained. V, J and clone size are taken as reported in that table, and D and trimming were inferred from the DNA itself. This sample holds under 110,000 clones; 50% to 60% were observed only once. The ten largest clones take up about a sixth of the sample.

The CDR3 goes from the cysteine to the phenylalanine over 15 residues. The retained sequence is limited to the CDR3, 45 bases, with the frame set at the first base. Looking up the germline V gene (reference sequence) yields CDR1 GTSNPN and CDR2 SVGIG. V is pared back by 3 bases and J by 1 base, with 13 bases lying between the germline termini. The treatment or condition label, as the study defines it: oral pan-JAK inhibitor, 5-10 mg twice daily. From alopecia areata patients, peripheral blood was collected along with lesional scalp punch biopsies. PBMCs were separated by density centrifugation and stained for CD3, CD4 and CD8, after which CD4+ and CD8+ T cells were sorted on a FACSAria. In this sample, this clone turned up a few times. This clone's antigen is unknown. No base quality information exists; no much larger clone differs at one position.

The sample in question was CD8+ T cells sorted from blood, obtained between weeks 55 and 70, from a patient treated with tofacitinib. This clonotype was sampled from a human donor with alopecia areata. Rearrangement joined TRBV30 to TRBJ1-5; the D gene assignment is ambiguous. The CDR3 protein sequence reads: CAWSDFKQSNQPQHF. The DNA sequence is TGTGCCTGGAGCGATTTCAAACAGAGCAATCAGCCCCAGCATTTT.